These 14 T cell receptor beta chains came from one sample sequenced in a study of long-term antiretroviral therapy in people with HIV. Survey-level resolution applied to immunoSEQ assay v3.0. Here immunoSEQ multiplex PCR was the method, and the copy in TCRdb shows in-frame clones only, minus some. Among about 21,000 clones, approximately 79% were seen once, and the ten largest hold 10% to 15%. Sequenced here: unsorted PBMCs, sampled around 1.8 years before starting antiretroviral therapy. The receptors shown here come from a middle-aged woman with HIV.

The CDR3 DNA reads as TGTGCCAGCAGCCCATCTAGCACAGATACGCAGTATTTT. Translated: CASSPSSTDTQYF. The genes are TRBV7-9 and TRBJ2-3; no clear D. Germline-derived CDR1 and CDR2 are SEHNR and FQNEAQ (reference sequence). The CDR3 loop spans 13 amino acids. V shed 5 bases and J shed 0 bases, with 6 bases lying between them.

The rearrangement uses TRBV5-6 and TRBJ1-4; tentative D call: TRBD1 (5 bases). From germline, CDR1 is SGHDT and CDR2 YYEEEE. The V end was cut by 0 bases, the J end by 8 bases, with 11 bases between. This CDR3 has 14 residues. This CDR3 reads CASSLAGLGEKLFF. The DNA for the CDR3 is TGTGCCAGCAGCTTGGCAGGGCTGGGCGAAAAACTGTTTTTT.

The chain has TRBV5-8 and TRBJ1-1; 7 nucleotides match TRBD1. The CDR3 is made up of 15 amino acids. Per germline, CDR1 SGHTS and CDR2 YDEGEE. The ends lost 4 bases at V and 3 bases at J; junction bases unmatched: 9. This CDR3 is CASSLGQSLYTEAFF. The CDR3 DNA reads TGTGCCAGCAGCCTGGGACAGTCGTTGTACACTGAAGCTTTCTTT.

The chain carries TRBV2 and TRBJ2-1, with D possibly TRBD1 on 6 matching bases. Germline CDR1 SNHLY, CDR2 FYNNEI. The CDR3 has 14 amino acids. With 4 bases removed from V and 2 bases from J, the gap between germline ends came to 9 bases. CDR3 nucleotides: TGTGCCAGCAGTGTACAGGGAACCTACAATGAGCAGTTCTTC. Protein sequence: CASSVQGTYNEQFF. The whole variable domain, remainder taken from reference TRBV2 and TRBJ2-1, is EPEVTQTPSHQVTQMGQEVILRCVPISNHLYFYWYRQILGQKVEFLVSFYNNEISEKSEIFDDQFSVERPDGSNFTLKIRSTKLEDSAMYFCASSVQGTYNEQFFGPGTRLTVL.

The chain employs TRBV4-1 and TRBJ2-1; D is unresolved. The ends were cut back, 3 bases at V and 1 base at J, with 10 bases in the middle. CDR1 is MGHRA and CDR2 is YSYEKL in the germline V gene. This CDR3 has 15 residues. DNA of the CDR3: TGCGCCAGCAGCCACGTGGGTGGGTCCTACAATGAGCAGTTCTTC. This sequence encodes CASSHVGGSYNEQFF.

This clone was seen a handful of times. This chain joins TRBV2 and TRBJ2-2; D may be TRBD1 (6 bases). From germline, CDR1 is SNHLY and CDR2 FYNNEI. The V end was cut by 6 bases, the J end by 3 bases, with 11 bases between. CDR3 length: 14 amino acids. CDR3 bases: TGTGCCAGCAGGTTTGGGGGCGACACCGGGGAGCTGTTTTTT. It is translated as CASRFGGDTGELFF.

The chain employs TRBV10-2 and TRBJ2-7; maybe TRBD1 (6 bases). The CDR3 runs 13 residues. CDR1 is WSHSY, CDR2 SAAADI, per germline. Trimming left V 7 bases short and J 0 bases short, with 10 bases between. Here the CDR3 DNA reads TGCGCCAGCAAGGGGGACCTCTCCTACGAGCAGTACTTC. It yields the protein CASKGDLSYEQYF.

V and J are TRBV10-1 and TRBJ2-1, with 7 positions matching TRBD2. Trimming at V came to 3 bases and at J to 2 bases, leaving 7 bases not matched to a gene. The CDR3 is made up of 16 amino acids. Germline CDR1 WNHNN, CDR2 SYGVQD (reference sequence). The CDR3 reads CASSDAGDATYNEQFF. In DNA, the CDR3 is TGCGCCAGCAGTGATGCGGGAGATGCCACCTACAATGAGCAGTTCTTC.

J is TRBJ1-1 and V is TRBV5-1; no reliable D call. V lost 3 bases to trimming and J lost 0 bases, with 15 bases between them. The CDR3 extends over 16 amino acids. Per germline, CDR1 SGHRS and CDR2 YFSETQ. CDR3 protein: CASSSEGLGMNTEAFF. Here the CDR3 DNA reads TGCGCCAGCAGCTCTGAAGGCCTTGGGATGAACACTGAAGCTTTCTTT.

The chain links TRBV5-4 to TRBJ2-5; 8 positions match TRBD1. The ends lost 3 bases at V and 2 bases at J; junction bases unmatched: 3. The CDR3 spans 14 residues. Germline values: CDR1 SGHNT, CDR2 YYREEE (reference sequence). The CDR3 coding sequence is TGTGCCAGCAGCTCCGGGACAGGACAAGAGACCCAGTACTTC. Residues: CASSSGTGQETQYF.

The chain combines TRBV2 with TRBJ1-6, with D possibly TRBD1 on 5 matching bases. CDR1 is SNHLY and CDR2 is FYNNEI in the germline V gene. The length of the CDR3 is 16 residues. V shed 4 bases and J shed 0 bases, with 10 bases lying between them. The CDR3 is CASSAGRSSYNSPLHF. The CDR3 DNA sequence: TGTGCCAGCAGTGCAGGGAGGAGCTCCTATAATTCACCCCTCCACTTT.

On this clone itself: One junction end disagrees with the germline gene, perhaps due to a read error. The V call is TRBV29-1, the J call TRBJ1-1; tentatively, D is TRBD1 (5 bases). This CDR3 has 14 amino acids. Germline loops: CDR1 SQVTM, CDR2 ANQGSEA. The CDR3 nucleotides are TGCAGCGTAGAAGGCGGGACGAGGAACACTGAAGCTTTCTTT. Translated: CSVEGGTRNTEAFF.

CDR3: CASGPGGSETQYF. The CDR3 DNA sequence: TGCGCCAGCGGCCCGGGGGGCAGTGAGACCCAGTACTTC. J is TRBJ2-5 and V is TRBV5-1; D perhaps matches TRBD2 (7 bases). This CDR3 has 13 amino acids. Germline CDR1 is SGHRS and CDR2 is YFSETQ. With 7 bases removed from V and 5 bases from J, the gap between germline ends came to 15 bases.

The chain joins TRBV5-4 to TRBJ2-1; the D call may be TRBD1 or TRBD2 (5 bases each). Germline values: CDR1 SGHNT, CDR2 YYREEE (reference sequence). Trimming took 5 bases from V and 9 from J, leaving 15 bases between them. The CDR3 runs to 13 residues. CDR3 sequence reads: CASRDSGASEQFF. CDR3 nucleotide sequence: TGTGCCAGCAGGGACTCTGGGGCCAGTGAGCAGTTCTTC.